A selection of T cell receptor beta chains follows, all from one sample in a study of blood T cell repertoires in COVID-19. Produced via immunoSEQ multiplex PCR; TCRdb's table is partial and in-frame only. The sample lists 110,000 to 150,000 clones; around 81% were seen once. The specimen sequenced was peripheral blood. Source of these receptors: a woman aged 50 to 60 with acute or convalescent COVID-19. CDR3s leave out the opening cysteine and the closing phenylalanine or tryptophan. A D gene is named only where the DNA matches it firmly.

J gene | V gene | D gene | CDR3 length | CDR3 protein
TRBJ2-7 | TRBV6-2/TRBV6-3 | . | 12 | ASSSPDITYEQY
TRBJ2-5 | TRBV24-1 | TRBD1 | 15 | ATSGPTGTGGEETQY
TRBJ1-5 | TRBV9 | . | 13 | ASSKAGDVGQPQH
TRBJ2-2 | TRBV27 | . | 13 | ASSLSMPVTGELF
TRBJ1-2 | TRBV9 | . | 12 | ASSVEVPPYGYT
TRBJ2-2 | TRBV6-6 | TRBD1 | 12 | ASKWGQVTGELF
TRBJ1-1 | TRBV7-9 | TRBD1 | 12 | ASSLTQGGTEAF
TRBJ1-2 | TRBV11-2 | . | 12 | ASSLDRQYSGYT
TRBJ2-3 | TRBV27 | TRBD1 | 12 | ASGRGGHTDTQY
TRBJ2-1 | TRBV7-2 | . | 10 | ASSLRGYEQF
TRBJ1-1 | TRBV4-2 | . | 11 | ASSQGPSGEAF
TRBJ1-6 | TRBV6-5 | . | 11 | ASGQIYNSPLH
TRBJ1-5 | TRBV7-9 | . | 11 | ASSVTESQPQH
TRBJ2-3 | TRBV7-9 | TRBD2 | 14 | ASSQPSGGASDTQY
TRBJ1-5 | TRBV27 | TRBD1 | 11 | ATATGADQPQH
TRBJ2-1 | TRBV29-1 | . | 12 | SVDSWTDNNEQF
TRBJ1-6 | TRBV7-2 | TRBD1 | 12 | ASSDRTGGSPLH